The source of this T cell receptor (beta chain) is a study of blood T cell repertoires in COVID-19. Study summary: Some COVID-19 samples were acute and others convalescent; all came from the United States, Italy and Spain. PBMCs, B-cell-depleted T cells, or T cells provided the cDNA or gDNA that made up the material.

In the source study's methods: By means of reference gene primer amplification, nucleated cell counts were estimated. Using immunoSEQ multiplex PCR, the repertoire was profiled, and TCRdb retains in-frame clones only, with some absent. V, J and clone size are those of that table, while D and trimming were read from the DNA. The sample lists approximately 210,000 clones, about 90% occurring once. V was pared by 4 bases and J by 5 bases, with 9 bases between. This CDR3 comprises 13 residues. Germline CDR1 and CDR2: MDHEN and SYDVKM. This TCR was sampled from a man aged 40-50 years with active or convalescent COVID-19. Sequences were obtained from peripheral blood. This chain joins TRBV28 and TRBJ1-5; D call uncertain. Here the CDR3 DNA reads TGTGCCAGCAGTTCTCAAGACTATCAGCCCCAGCATTTT. Its protein product is CASSSQDYQPQHF.